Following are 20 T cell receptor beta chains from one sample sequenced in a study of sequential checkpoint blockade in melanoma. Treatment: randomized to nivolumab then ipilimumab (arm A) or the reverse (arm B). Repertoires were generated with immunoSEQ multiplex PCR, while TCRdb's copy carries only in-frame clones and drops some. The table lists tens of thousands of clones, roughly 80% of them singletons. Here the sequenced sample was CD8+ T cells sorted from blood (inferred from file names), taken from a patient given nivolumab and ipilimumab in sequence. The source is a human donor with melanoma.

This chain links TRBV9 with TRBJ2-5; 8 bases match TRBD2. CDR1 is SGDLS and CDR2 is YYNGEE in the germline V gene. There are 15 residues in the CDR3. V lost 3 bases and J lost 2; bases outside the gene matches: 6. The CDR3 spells CASSGISGEQETQYF. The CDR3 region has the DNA TGTGCCAGCAGCGGAATTAGCGGGGAGCAAGAGACCCAGTACTTC.

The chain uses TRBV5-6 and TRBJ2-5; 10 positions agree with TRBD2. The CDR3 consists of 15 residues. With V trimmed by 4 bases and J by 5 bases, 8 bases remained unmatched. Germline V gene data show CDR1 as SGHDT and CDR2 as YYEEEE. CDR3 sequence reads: CASSEELAGWETQYF. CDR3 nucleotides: TGTGCCAGCAGCGAAGAACTAGCGGGATGGGAGACCCAGTACTTC.

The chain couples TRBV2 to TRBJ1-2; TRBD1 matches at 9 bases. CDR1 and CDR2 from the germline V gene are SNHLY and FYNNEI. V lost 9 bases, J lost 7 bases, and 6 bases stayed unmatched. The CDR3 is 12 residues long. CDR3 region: CASTDRGFGYTF. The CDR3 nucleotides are TGTGCCAGTACGGACAGGGGTTTTGGCTACACCTTC. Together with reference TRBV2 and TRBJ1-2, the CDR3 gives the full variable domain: EPEVTQTPSHQVTQMGQEVILRCVPISNHLYFYWYRQILGQKVEFLVSFYNNEISEKSEIFDDQFSVERPDGSNFTLKIRSTKLEDSAMYFCASTDRGFGYTFGSGTRLTVV.

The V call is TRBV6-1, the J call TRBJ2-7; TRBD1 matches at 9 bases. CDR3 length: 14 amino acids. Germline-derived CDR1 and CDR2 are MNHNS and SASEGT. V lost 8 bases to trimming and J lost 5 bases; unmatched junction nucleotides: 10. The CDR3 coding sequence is TGTGCCAGCTCCGACGGGACAGGGTACAACGAGCAGTACTTC. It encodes CASSDGTGYNEQYF.

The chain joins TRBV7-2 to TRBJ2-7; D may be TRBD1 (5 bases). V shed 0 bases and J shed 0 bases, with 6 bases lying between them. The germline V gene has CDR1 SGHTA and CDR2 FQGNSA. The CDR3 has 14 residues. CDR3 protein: CASSLAGPSYEQYF. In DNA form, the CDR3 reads TGTGCCAGCAGCTTAGCGGGGCCCTCCTACGAGCAGTACTTC.

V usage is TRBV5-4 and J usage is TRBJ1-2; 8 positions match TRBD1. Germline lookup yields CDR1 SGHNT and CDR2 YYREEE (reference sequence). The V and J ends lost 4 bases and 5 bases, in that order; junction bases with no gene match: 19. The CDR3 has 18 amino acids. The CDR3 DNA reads TGTGCCAGCAGCCTAGGACAGGGCCTAAGTAGCCTTACATATGGCTACACCTTC. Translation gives CASSLGQGLSSLTYGYTF.

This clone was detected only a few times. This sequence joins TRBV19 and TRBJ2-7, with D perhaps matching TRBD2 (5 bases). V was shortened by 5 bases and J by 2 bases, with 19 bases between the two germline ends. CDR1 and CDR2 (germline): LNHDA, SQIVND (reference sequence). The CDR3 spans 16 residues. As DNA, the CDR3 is TGTGCCAGTAGTGCAGCCGCCCCCCCGGAGGCCTACGAGCAGTACTTC. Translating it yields CASSAAAPPEAYEQYF.

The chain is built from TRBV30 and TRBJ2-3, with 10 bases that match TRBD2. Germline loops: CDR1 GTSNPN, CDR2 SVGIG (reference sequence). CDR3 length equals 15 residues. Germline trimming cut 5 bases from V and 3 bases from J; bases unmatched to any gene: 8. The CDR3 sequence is CAWALSGGETDTQYF. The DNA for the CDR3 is TGTGCCTGGGCGCTCAGCGGGGGGGAGACAGATACGCAGTATTTT.

The CDR3 region has the DNA TGTGCCAGCAGCCCGGGACAGCTTTACAATGAGCAGTTCTTC. This encodes CASSPGQLYNEQFF. The chain uses TRBV5-6 and TRBJ2-1; the match to TRBD1 covers 7 bases. V shed 4 bases and J 4 bases; nucleotides not matched to a gene: 5. The CDR3 contains 14 residues. Per the germline V gene, CDR1 is SGHDT and CDR2 is YYEEEE. Combining the CDR3 with reference TRBV5-6 and TRBJ2-1 gives the whole variable domain DAGVTQSPTHLIKTRGQQVTLRCSPKSGHDTVSWYQQALGQGPQFIFQYYEEEERQRGNFPDRFSGHQFPNYSSELNVNALLLGDSALYLCASSPGQLYNEQFFGPGTRLTVL.

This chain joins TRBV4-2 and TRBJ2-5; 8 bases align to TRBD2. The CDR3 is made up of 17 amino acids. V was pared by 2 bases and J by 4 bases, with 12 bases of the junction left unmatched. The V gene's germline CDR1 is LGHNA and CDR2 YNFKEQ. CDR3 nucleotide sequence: TGTGCCAGCAGCCAATACAGCGGGAGTGAGGGGTTAGAGACCCAGTACTTC. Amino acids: CASSQYSGSEGLETQYF.

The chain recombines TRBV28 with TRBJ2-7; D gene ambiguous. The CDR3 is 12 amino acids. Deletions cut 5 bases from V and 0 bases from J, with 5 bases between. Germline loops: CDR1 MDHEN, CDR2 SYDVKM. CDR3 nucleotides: TGTGCCAGCAGTCCGCGCTCCTACGAGCAGTACTTC. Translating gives CASSPRSYEQYF. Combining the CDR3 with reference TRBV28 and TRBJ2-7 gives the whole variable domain DVKVTQSSRYLVKRTGEKVFLECVQDMDHENMFWYRQDPGLGLRLIYFSYDVKMKEKGDIPEGYSVSREKKERFSLILESASTNQTSMYLCASSPRSYEQYFGPGTRLTVT.

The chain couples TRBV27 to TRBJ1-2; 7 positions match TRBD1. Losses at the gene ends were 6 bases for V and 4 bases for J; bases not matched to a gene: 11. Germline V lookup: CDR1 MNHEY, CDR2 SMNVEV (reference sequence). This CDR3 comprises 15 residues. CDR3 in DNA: TGTGCCAGCAGCTCTCAGGGGGAGTCCGGCTATGGCTACACCTTC. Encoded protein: CASSSQGESGYGYTF.

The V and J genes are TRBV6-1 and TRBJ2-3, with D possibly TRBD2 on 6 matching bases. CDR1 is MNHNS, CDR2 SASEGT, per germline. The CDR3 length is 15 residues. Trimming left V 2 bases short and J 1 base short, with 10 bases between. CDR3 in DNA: TGTGCCAGCAGTGAAAGGAGGGGAGGCACAGATACGCAGTATTTT. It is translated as CASSERRGGTDTQYF.

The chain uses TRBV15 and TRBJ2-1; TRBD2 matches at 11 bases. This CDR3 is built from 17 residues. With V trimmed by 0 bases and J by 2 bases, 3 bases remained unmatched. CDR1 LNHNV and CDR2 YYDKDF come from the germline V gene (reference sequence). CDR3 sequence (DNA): TGTGCCACCAGCAGAGAATTAGCGGGAGGGCCCTACAATGAGCAGTTCTTC. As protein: CATSRELAGGPYNEQFF.

CDR3 sequence: CASSIVYSGANVLTF. The CDR3 DNA reads as TGTGCCAGTAGTATAGTTTACTCTGGGGCCAACGTCCTGACTTTC. V usage is TRBV19 and J usage is TRBJ2-6, with D unclear. The V gene's germline CDR1 is LNHDA and CDR2 SQIVND (reference sequence). Trimming pared 1 base from V and 0 bases from J, leaving 4 bases between. The CDR3 length is 15 residues.

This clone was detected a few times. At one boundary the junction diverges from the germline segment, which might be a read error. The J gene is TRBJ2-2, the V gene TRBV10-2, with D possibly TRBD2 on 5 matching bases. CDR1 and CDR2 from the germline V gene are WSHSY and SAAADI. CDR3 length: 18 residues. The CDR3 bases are TGCGCCAGCAGTGAGATCCTCCGTGCCCGACTGACGCACCGGGGAGCTGTTTTT. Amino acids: CASSEILRARLTHRGAVF.

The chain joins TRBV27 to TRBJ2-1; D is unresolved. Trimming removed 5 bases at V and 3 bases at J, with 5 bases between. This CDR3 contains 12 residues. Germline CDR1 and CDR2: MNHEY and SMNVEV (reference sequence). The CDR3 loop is CASSPNYNEQFF. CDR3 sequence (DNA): TGTGCCAGCAGTCCCAACTACAATGAGCAGTTCTTC.

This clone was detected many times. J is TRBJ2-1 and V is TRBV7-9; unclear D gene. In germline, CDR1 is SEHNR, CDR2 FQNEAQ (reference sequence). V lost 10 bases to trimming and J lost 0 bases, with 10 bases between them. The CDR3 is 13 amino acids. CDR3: CATDPGSYNEQFF. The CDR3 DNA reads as TGTGCCACAGATCCAGGCTCCTACAATGAGCAGTTCTTC.

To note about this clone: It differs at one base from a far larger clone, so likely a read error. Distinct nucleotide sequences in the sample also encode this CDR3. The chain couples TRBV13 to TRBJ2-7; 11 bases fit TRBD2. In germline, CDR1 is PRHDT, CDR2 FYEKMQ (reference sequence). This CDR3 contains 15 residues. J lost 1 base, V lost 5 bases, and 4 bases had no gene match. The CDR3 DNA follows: TGTGCCAGCAGCCAAGCTAGCGGGGGGTCCTACGAGCAGTACTTC. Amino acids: CASSQASGGSYEQYF.

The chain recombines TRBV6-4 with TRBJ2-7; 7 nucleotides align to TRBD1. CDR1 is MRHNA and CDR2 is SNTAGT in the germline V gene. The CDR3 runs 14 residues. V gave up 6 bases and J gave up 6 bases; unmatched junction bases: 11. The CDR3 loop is CASRASGTVGEQYF. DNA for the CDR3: TGTGCCAGCAGAGCCTCGGGGACAGTAGGCGAGCAGTACTTC.